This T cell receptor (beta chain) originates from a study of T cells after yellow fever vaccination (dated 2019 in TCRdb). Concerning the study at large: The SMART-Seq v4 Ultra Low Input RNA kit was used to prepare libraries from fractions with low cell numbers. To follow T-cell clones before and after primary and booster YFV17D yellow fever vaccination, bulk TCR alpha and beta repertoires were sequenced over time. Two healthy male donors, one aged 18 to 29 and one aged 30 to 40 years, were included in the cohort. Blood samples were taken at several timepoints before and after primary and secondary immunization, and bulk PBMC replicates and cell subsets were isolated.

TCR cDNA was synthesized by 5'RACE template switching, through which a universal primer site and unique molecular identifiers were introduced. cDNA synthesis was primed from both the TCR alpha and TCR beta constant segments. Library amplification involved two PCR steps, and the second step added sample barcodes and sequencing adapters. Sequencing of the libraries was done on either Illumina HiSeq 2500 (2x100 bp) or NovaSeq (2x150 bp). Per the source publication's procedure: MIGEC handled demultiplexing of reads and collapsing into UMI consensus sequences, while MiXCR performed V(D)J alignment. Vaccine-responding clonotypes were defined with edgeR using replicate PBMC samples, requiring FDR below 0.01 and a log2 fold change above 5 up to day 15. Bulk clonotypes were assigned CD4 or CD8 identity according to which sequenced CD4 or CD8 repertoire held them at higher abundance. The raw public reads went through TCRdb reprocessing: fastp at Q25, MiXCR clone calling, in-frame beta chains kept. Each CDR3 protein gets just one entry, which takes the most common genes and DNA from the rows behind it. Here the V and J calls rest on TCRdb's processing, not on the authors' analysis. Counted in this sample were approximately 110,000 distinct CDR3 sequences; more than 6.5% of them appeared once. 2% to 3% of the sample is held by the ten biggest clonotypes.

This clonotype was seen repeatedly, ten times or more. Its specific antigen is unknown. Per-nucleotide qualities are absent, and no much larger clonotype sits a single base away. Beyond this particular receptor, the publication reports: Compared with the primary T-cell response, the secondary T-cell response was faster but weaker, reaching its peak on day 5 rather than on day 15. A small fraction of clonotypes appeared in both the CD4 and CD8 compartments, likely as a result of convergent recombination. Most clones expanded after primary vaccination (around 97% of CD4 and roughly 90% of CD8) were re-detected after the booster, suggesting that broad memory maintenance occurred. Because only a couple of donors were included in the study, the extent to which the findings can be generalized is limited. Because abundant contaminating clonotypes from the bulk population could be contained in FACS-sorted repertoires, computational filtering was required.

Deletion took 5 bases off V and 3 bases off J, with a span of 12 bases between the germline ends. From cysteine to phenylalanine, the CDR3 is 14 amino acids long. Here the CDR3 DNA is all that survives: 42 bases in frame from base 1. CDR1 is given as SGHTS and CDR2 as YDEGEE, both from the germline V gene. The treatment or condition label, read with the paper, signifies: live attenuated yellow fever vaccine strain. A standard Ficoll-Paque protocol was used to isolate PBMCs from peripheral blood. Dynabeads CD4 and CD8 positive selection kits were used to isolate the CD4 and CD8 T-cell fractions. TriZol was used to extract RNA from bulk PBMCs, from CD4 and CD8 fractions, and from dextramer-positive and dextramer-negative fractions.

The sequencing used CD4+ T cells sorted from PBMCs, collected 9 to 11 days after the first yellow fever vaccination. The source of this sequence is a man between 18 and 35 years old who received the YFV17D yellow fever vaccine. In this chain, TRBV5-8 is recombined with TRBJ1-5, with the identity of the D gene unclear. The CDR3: CASRYGRLNQPQHF. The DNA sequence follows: TGTGCCAGCAGATACGGACGGCTCAATCAGCCCCAGCATTTT.